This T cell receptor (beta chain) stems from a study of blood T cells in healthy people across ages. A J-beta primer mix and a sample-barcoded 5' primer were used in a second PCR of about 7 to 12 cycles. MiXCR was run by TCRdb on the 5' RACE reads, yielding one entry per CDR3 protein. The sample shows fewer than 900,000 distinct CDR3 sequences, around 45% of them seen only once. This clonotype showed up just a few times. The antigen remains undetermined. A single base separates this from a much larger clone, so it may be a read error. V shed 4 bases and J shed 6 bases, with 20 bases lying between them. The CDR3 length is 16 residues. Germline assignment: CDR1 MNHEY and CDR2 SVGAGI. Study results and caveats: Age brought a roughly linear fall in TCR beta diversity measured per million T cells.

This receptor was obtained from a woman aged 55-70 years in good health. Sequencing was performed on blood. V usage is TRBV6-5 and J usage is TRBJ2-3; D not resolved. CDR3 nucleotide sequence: TGTGCCAGCAGTTCAGACGGGTCCTCCACACAGGATACGCAGTATTTT. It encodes CASSSDGSSTQDTQYF.